This TCR beta chain was sequenced during a study of cytomegalovirus exposure and HLA in healthy donors (dated by TCRdb to between 2016 and 2019). In the study overall: A later analysis indicated that the 120 or so validation repertoires were generated on the platform also employed for the 670 or so repertoires of the first cohort. The study aimed to test whether cataloging public T cell receptors could reveal signatures of past pathogen exposure. Along with the approximately 650-subject first cohort, a separate validation cohort of over 90 different subjects was used. To predict cytomegalovirus infection status, the study brought together high-throughput TCR immunosequencing, statistical association of individual TCRs with disease status, and machine learning. General findings and caveats noted by the study authors: A later analysis had no HLA typing for the validation cohort, so co-occurrence there was scored across all 110 or so repertoires. It was suggested by the authors that the approach could potentially be generalized to other disease states and immunological phenotypes. In the study, about 150 TCR beta chains were listed as associated with cytomegalovirus. Most TCR sequences were seen in very few donors, while some public TCRs were found in many individuals. Three of the identified cytomegalovirus-associated TCR beta chains were confirmed in vitro to be specific for cytomegalovirus antigens. The classifier was reported to diagnose cytomegalovirus status with high specificity and sensitivity in both the original and validation cohorts. A later analysis found that TCRs clustered in the first cohort also tended to co-occur in the 120 validation repertoires, with 94% of cluster scores above 0.

The CDR3 runs 14 amino acids, cysteine and phenylalanine included. The sequence is cut down to CDR3 DNA, 42 bases in frame from base 1. The germline V gene (reference sequence) supplies CDR1 WNHNN and CDR2 SYGVQD. A distance of 15 bases separates the germline ends of V and J, which lose 5 bases and 4 bases respectively. Library method: the immunoSEQ multiplex PCR assay. Per the original workflow: A statistical classification framework was developed to diagnose cytomegalovirus status using the catalog of TCR beta chain sequences. Imported from immuneACCESS, the table was reduced by TCRdb to in-frame sequences with V and J called. These copies leave out some clones; in studies compared against another copy, an unresolved V gene accounts for under half, and the cause of the remainder is not known. V, J and clone size reflect that table, while D and trimming were determined from the DNA. This sample gives about 140,000 clones in total; 82% of them show up just once. 25% to 30% of the sample goes to the ten largest clones.

As for this clone: Its recognized antigen is unknown. One base away there is no much larger clone; base qualities are not given.

The donors were included in the validation cohort of some 110 subjects, a group kept apart from the roughly 690-subject first cohort. Sequenced input: PBMCs. The chain uses TRBV10-1 and TRBJ2-7; the D gene is perhaps TRBD1, from 8 matching bases. This receptor was identified in a man between 25 and 39 years old in good health and CMV-seropositive. Here the CDR3 is given as CASSKTGEGYEQYF. The bases read TGCGCCAGCAGTAAGACAGGGGAGGGGTACGAGCAGTACTTC.